These T cell receptor beta chains were read from a single sample in a study of shared clonotypes between healthy human individuals. Clones were read by immunoSEQ multiplex PCR, and TCRdb kept only the in-frame ones, dropping some. This sample has about 820,000 clones, with 80% to 95% found just once. Sequencing used naive CD8+ T cells sorted from blood. These receptors came from a man aged 30 to 39 in good health. Both conserved end residues are part of each CDR3. Each record gives: V gene, J gene, D gene, clone size, CDR3 protein, CDR3 DNA. A D gene is named only where the DNA matches it firmly. Not all rows give a size; the values are once, few, many and, for expanded clones, a class.

V gene: TRBV7-8
J gene: TRBJ2-5
D gene: -
clone size: -
CDR3 protein: CASSLSPLYETQYF
CDR3 DNA: TGTGCCAGCAGCCTGAGCCCCCTCTACGAGACCCAGTACTTC

V gene: TRBV15
J gene: TRBJ1-2
D gene: -
clone size: -
CDR3 protein: CATSPDDYGYTF
CDR3 DNA: TGTGCCACCAGCCCGGACGACTATGGCTACACCTTC

V gene: TRBV13
J gene: TRBJ2-3
D gene: -
clone size: -
CDR3 protein: CASSATRIDGSDTQYF
CDR3 DNA: TGTGCCAGCAGCGCGACTCGGATCGACGGTTCGGATACGCAGTATTTT

V gene: TRBV5-1
J gene: TRBJ2-7
D gene: TRBD2
clone size: -
CDR3 protein: CASSLGGSKQYF
CDR3 DNA: TGCGCCAGCAGCTTAGGCGGGAGTAAGCAGTACTTC

V gene: TRBV18
J gene: TRBJ2-3
D gene: -
clone size: -
CDR3 protein: CASSPPKSSGYTDTQYF
CDR3 DNA: TGTGCCAGCTCACCACCAAAGTCAAGCGGATACACAGATACGCAGTATTTT

V gene: TRBV7-9
J gene: TRBJ1-5
D gene: -
clone size: -
CDR3 protein: CASSLGGEPQHF
CDR3 DNA: TGTGCCAGCAGCTTAGGCGGCGAACCCCAGCATTTT

V gene: TRBV27
J gene: TRBJ2-7
D gene: -
clone size: -
CDR3 protein: CASSLDSSYEQYF
CDR3 DNA: TGTGCCAGCAGTTTGGACAGCTCCTACGAGCAGTACTTC

V gene: TRBV20-1
J gene: TRBJ2-7
D gene: -
clone size: -
CDR3 protein: CSAKDLYEQYF
CDR3 DNA: TGCAGTGCTAAGGACCTCTACGAGCAGTACTTC

V gene: TRBV5-1
J gene: TRBJ2-1
D gene: -
clone size: -
CDR3 protein: CASSPDGETYNEQFF
CDR3 DNA: TGCGCCAGCAGCCCGGACGGAGAAACATACAATGAGCAGTTCTTC

V gene: TRBV27
J gene: TRBJ2-7
D gene: -
clone size: few
CDR3 protein: CASSLGVGYEQYF
CDR3 DNA: TGTGCCAGCAGTTTAGGGGTTGGCTACGAGCAGTACTTC

V gene: TRBV6-5
J gene: TRBJ1-1
D gene: -
clone size: -
CDR3 protein: CASSYGLPNTEAFF
CDR3 DNA: TGTGCCAGCAGTTACGGACTACCGAACACTGAAGCTTTCTTT

V gene: TRBV27
J gene: TRBJ1-1
D gene: -
clone size: -
CDR3 protein: CASSLDGVGTEAFF
CDR3 DNA: TGTGCCAGCAGTTTAGATGGGGTAGGCACTGAAGCTTTCTTT

V gene: TRBV9
J gene: TRBJ2-1
D gene: TRBD2
clone size: -
CDR3 protein: CASSDSGTPYNEQFF
CDR3 DNA: TGTGCCAGCAGCGATAGCGGGACCCCCTACAATGAGCAGTTCTTC

V gene: TRBV4-3
J gene: TRBJ2-1
D gene: TRBD2
clone size: -
CDR3 protein: CASSQDRTSGAYNEQFF
CDR3 DNA: TGCGCCAGCAGCCAAGATCGGACTAGCGGGGCCTACAATGAGCAGTTCTTC

V gene: TRBV6-5
J gene: TRBJ2-7
D gene: TRBD2
clone size: -
CDR3 protein: CASSYSTSGASYEQYF
CDR3 DNA: TGTGCCAGCAGTTATTCTACTAGCGGGGCCTCCTACGAGCAGTACTTC

V gene: TRBV19
J gene: TRBJ2-7
D gene: -
clone size: -
CDR3 protein: CASSRDSYEQYF
CDR3 DNA: TGTGCCAGTAGCCGAGATTCCTACGAGCAGTACTTC

V gene: TRBV4-1
J gene: TRBJ2-1
D gene: -
clone size: -
CDR3 protein: CASSLMNEQFF
CDR3 DNA: TGCGCCAGCAGCCTTATGAATGAGCAGTTCTTC

V gene: TRBV27
J gene: TRBJ2-2
D gene: TRBD1
clone size: -
CDR3 protein: CASSSITTGGTGELFF
CDR3 DNA: TGTGCCAGCAGTTCGATCACAACAGGGGGCACCGGGGAGCTGTTTTTT

V gene: TRBV5-1
J gene: TRBJ2-1
D gene: TRBD1
clone size: -
CDR3 protein: CASSPGQGASYNEQFF
CDR3 DNA: TGCGCCAGCAGCCCGGGACAGGGGGCGTCCTACAATGAGCAGTTCTTC

V gene: TRBV5-1
J gene: TRBJ2-1
D gene: TRBD2
clone size: -
CDR3 protein: CASSWTSGVHNEQFF
CDR3 DNA: TGCGCCAGCAGCTGGACTAGCGGGGTCCACAATGAGCAGTTCTTC

V gene: TRBV29-1
J gene: TRBJ2-1
D gene: -
clone size: -
CDR3 protein: CSVESVGGGNEQFF
CDR3 DNA: TGCAGCGTTGAGTCGGTGGGAGGGGGGAATGAGCAGTTCTTC

V gene: TRBV11-2
J gene: TRBJ2-1
D gene: -
clone size: -
CDR3 protein: CASSSFETGKYNEQFF
CDR3 DNA: TGTGCCAGCAGCTCCTTCGAGACTGGGAAATACAATGAGCAGTTCTTC

V gene: TRBV4-1
J gene: TRBJ2-7
D gene: -
clone size: -
CDR3 protein: CASSHGLGAYEQYF
CDR3 DNA: TGCGCCAGCAGCCATGGATTGGGGGCCTACGAGCAGTACTTC

V gene: TRBV6-1
J gene: TRBJ2-1
D gene: TRBD1
clone size: -
CDR3 protein: CASSEWTGGFNEQFF
CDR3 DNA: TGTGCCAGCAGTGAATGGACAGGGGGTTTCAATGAGCAGTTCTTC

V gene: TRBV6-5
J gene: TRBJ1-1
D gene: -
clone size: -
CDR3 protein: CASSYSGPTEAFF
CDR3 DNA: TGTGCCAGCAGTTACTCGGGACCGACTGAAGCTTTCTTT

V gene: TRBV4-1
J gene: TRBJ2-7
D gene: TRBD2
clone size: -
CDR3 protein: CASSTRAGGINEQYF
CDR3 DNA: TGCGCCAGCAGCACACGAGCGGGAGGTATCAACGAGCAGTACTTC

V gene: TRBV7-9
J gene: TRBJ2-2
D gene: -
clone size: -
CDR3 protein: CASSPATGELFF
CDR3 DNA: TGTGCCAGCAGCCCGGCCACCGGGGAGCTGTTTTTT

V gene: TRBV4-2
J gene: TRBJ2-5
D gene: -
clone size: -
CDR3 protein: CASSQEGVKETQYF
CDR3 DNA: TGTGCCAGCAGCCAAGAAGGGGTGAAAGAGACCCAGTACTTC

V gene: TRBV19
J gene: TRBJ2-5
D gene: -
clone size: -
CDR3 protein: CASSRSSYETQYF
CDR3 DNA: TGTGCCAGTAGTCGGAGTAGTTACGAGACCCAGTACTTC

V gene: TRBV15
J gene: TRBJ1-5
D gene: -
clone size: -
CDR3 protein: CATSRDLGSNQPQHF
CDR3 DNA: TGTGCCACCAGCAGAGATCTCGGCTCGAATCAGCCCCAGCATTTT

V gene: TRBV11-2
J gene: TRBJ2-7
D gene: TRBD2
clone size: -
CDR3 protein: CASSLGHSGRAHEQYF
CDR3 DNA: TGTGCCAGCAGCTTAGGTCATAGCGGGAGGGCCCACGAGCAGTACTTC

V gene: TRBV10-1
J gene: TRBJ1-5
D gene: -
clone size: few
CDR3 protein: CASKGLYQPQHF
CDR3 DNA: TGCGCCAGCAAGGGACTCTATCAGCCCCAGCATTTT

V gene: TRBV29-1
J gene: TRBJ2-1
D gene: TRBD2
clone size: -
CDR3 protein: CSSAGGTTYNEQFF
CDR3 DNA: TGCAGCTCTGCGGGGGGTACGACCTACAATGAGCAGTTCTTC

V gene: TRBV11-2
J gene: TRBJ2-3
D gene: -
clone size: -
CDR3 protein: CASFGGGGNTDTQYF
CDR3 DNA: TGTGCCAGCTTTGGAGGGGGAGGGAACACAGATACGCAGTATTTT

V gene: TRBV27
J gene: TRBJ2-1
D gene: -
clone size: -
CDR3 protein: CASSLFEVSEYNEQFF
CDR3 DNA: TGTGCCAGCAGTTTATTTGAGGTCAGTGAATACAATGAGCAGTTCTTC

V gene: TRBV28
J gene: TRBJ2-2
D gene: TRBD2
clone size: -
CDR3 protein: CASSLASGVHGELFF
CDR3 DNA: TGTGCCAGCAGTTTGGCTAGCGGGGTGCATGGGGAGCTGTTTTTT

V gene: TRBV29-1
J gene: TRBJ1-1
D gene: -
clone size: few
CDR3 protein: CSVERPVGETEAFF
CDR3 DNA: TGCAGCGTTGAACGGCCTGTAGGGGAAACTGAAGCTTTCTTT

V gene: TRBV11-2
J gene: TRBJ2-1
D gene: TRBD1
clone size: -
CDR3 protein: CASSLGQGVWHEQFF
CDR3 DNA: TGTGCCAGCAGCTTAGGGCAGGGGGTTTGGCATGAGCAGTTCTTC

V gene: TRBV27
J gene: TRBJ2-7
D gene: -
clone size: -
CDR3 protein: CASSHGKGYEQYF
CDR3 DNA: TGTGCCAGCAGTCACGGGAAGGGCTACGAGCAGTACTTC

V gene: TRBV11-2
J gene: TRBJ2-3
D gene: TRBD2
clone size: -
CDR3 protein: CASARPQRGMEDTQYF
CDR3 DNA: TGTGCCAGCGCCAGGCCCCAGCGGGGTATGGAGGATACGCAGTATTTT

V gene: TRBV7-8
J gene: TRBJ2-7
D gene: -
clone size: -
CDR3 protein: CASSLRVAASYEQYF
CDR3 DNA: TGTGCCAGCAGCTTAAGGGTAGCGGCCTCCTACGAGCAGTACTTC

V gene: TRBV7-9
J gene: TRBJ2-3
D gene: TRBD2
clone size: once
CDR3 protein: CASSQGLAGVPSSTDTQYF
CDR3 DNA: TGTGCCAGCAGCCAAGGACTAGCGGGAGTTCCCTCTTCCACAGATACGCAGTATTTT

V gene: TRBV7-9
J gene: TRBJ2-2
D gene: -
clone size: -
CDR3 protein: CASRVGLFTTGELFF
CDR3 DNA: TGTGCCAGCAGGGTAGGGCTTTTTACCACCGGGGAGCTGTTTTTT

V gene: TRBV27
J gene: TRBJ2-7
D gene: TRBD2
clone size: -
CDR3 protein: CASSFTGTSGPYEQYF
CDR3 DNA: TGTGCCAGCAGTTTCACCGGGACTAGCGGACCTTACGAGCAGTACTTC

V gene: TRBV6-6
J gene: TRBJ2-2
D gene: -
clone size: -
CDR3 protein: CASELGELFF
CDR3 DNA: TGTGCCAGCGAACTCGGGGAGCTGTTTTTT

V gene: TRBV7-9
J gene: TRBJ2-7
D gene: -
clone size: -
CDR3 protein: CASSPWDSTSYEQYF
CDR3 DNA: TGTGCCAGCAGCCCCTGGGACTCCACCTCCTACGAGCAGTACTTC

V gene: TRBV9
J gene: TRBJ2-1
D gene: -
clone size: -
CDR3 protein: CASSPRTTTFFDEQFF
CDR3 DNA: TGTGCCAGCAGCCCTCGGACTACTACGTTTTTCGATGAGCAGTTCTTC

V gene: TRBV19
J gene: TRBJ2-1
D gene: TRBD2
clone size: -
CDR3 protein: CASSSGSSYNEQFF
CDR3 DNA: TGTGCCAGTAGTAGCGGGAGCTCCTACAATGAGCAGTTCTTC

V gene: TRBV14
J gene: TRBJ2-7
D gene: TRBD2
clone size: -
CDR3 protein: CASSQSRGLAGVPYEQYF
CDR3 DNA: TGTGCCAGCAGCCAAAGTCGAGGACTAGCGGGAGTACCCTACGAGCAGTACTTC

V gene: TRBV7-3
J gene: TRBJ2-1
D gene: -
clone size: -
CDR3 protein: CASSLSGNNEQFF
CDR3 DNA: TGTGCCAGCAGCTTATCAGGAAACAATGAGCAGTTCTTC

V gene: TRBV11-1
J gene: TRBJ2-7
D gene: TRBD1
clone size: -
CDR3 protein: CASSVPPGQGLYEQYF
CDR3 DNA: TGTGCCAGCAGCGTGCCTCCGGGACAGGGTCTTTACGAGCAGTACTTC

V gene: TRBV27
J gene: TRBJ1-3
D gene: -
clone size: -
CDR3 protein: CASSQYQGFGNTIYF
CDR3 DNA: TGTGCCAGCAGTCAATACCAGGGTTTCGGAAACACCATATATTTT

V gene: TRBV29-1
J gene: TRBJ2-3
D gene: -
clone size: -
CDR3 protein: CSVEFWGTDSTDTQYF
CDR3 DNA: TGCAGCGTTGAATTTTGGGGGACGGATAGCACAGATACGCAGTATTTT